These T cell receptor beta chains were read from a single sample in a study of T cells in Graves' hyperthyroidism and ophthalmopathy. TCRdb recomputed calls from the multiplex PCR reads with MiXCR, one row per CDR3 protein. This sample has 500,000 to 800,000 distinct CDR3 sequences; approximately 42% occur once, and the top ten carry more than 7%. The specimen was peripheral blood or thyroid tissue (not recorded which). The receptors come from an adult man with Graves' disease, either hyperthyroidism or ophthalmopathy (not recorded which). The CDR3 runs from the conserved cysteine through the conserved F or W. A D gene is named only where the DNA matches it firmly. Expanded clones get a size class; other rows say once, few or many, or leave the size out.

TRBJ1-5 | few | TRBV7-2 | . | TGTGCCAGCAGCTCGCAGGGGCGAGGGAGCAATCAGCCCCAGCATTTT | CASSSQGRGSNQPQHF
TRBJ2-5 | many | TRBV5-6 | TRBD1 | TGTGCCAGCAGCTACAGGGGGGAAGAGACCCAGTACTTC | CASSYRGEETQYF
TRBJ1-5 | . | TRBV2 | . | TGTGCCAGCAATAGTGGGGGGCAGGAAAATCAGCCCCAGCATTTT | CASNSGGQENQPQHF
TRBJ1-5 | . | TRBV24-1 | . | TGCGCCAGCAGCCTGGGGAACAGGGTACAGCCCCAGCATTTT | CASSLGNRVQPQHF
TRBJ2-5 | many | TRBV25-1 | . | TGTGCCAGCAGTGAAGACACCGCAGAAGAGACCCAGTACTTC | CASSEDTAEETQYF
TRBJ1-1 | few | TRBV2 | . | TGTGCCAGCAGATATGACGGCAACACTGAAGCTTTCTTT | CASRYDGNTEAFF
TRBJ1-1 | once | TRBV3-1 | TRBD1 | TGTGCCAGCACCATGACAGGGGGCGGTGAAGCTTTCTTT | CASTMTGGGEAFF
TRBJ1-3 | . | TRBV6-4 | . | TGTGCCAGCAGTGCTAGAGCAGACTCTGGAAACACCATATATTTT | CASSARADSGNTIYF
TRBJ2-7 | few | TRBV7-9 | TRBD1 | TGTGCCAGCAGCTTGCAGCTGGACAGGGACGAGCAGTACTTC | CASSLQLDRDEQYF
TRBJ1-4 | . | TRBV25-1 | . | TGTGCCAGCAGTAGTCCAGAGGCGACAACTAATGAAAAACTGTTTTTT | CASSSPEATTNEKLFF
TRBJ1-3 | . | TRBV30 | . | TGTGCCTGGAGTTCCGGGGGAAACACCATATATTTT | CAWSSGGNTIYF
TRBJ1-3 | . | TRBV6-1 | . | TGTGCCAGCAGACCCCAGGGATTTCCTGGAAACACCATATATTTT | CASRPQGFPGNTIYF
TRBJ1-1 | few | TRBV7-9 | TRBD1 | TGTGCCAGCAGCTTCCCGAGAGGGGGCCTATATAACACTGAGGCTTTCTTT | CASSFPRGGLYNTEAFF
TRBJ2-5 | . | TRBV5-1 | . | TGCGCCAGCAGCTTGGCTGCGGGTCATCAAGAGACCCAGTACTTC | CASSLAAGHQETQYF
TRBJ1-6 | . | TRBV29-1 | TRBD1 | TGCAGCGTTGACGGATTGGGACAGGGAAGCTCCTATAATTCACCCCTCCACTTT | CSVDGLGQGSSYNSPLHF
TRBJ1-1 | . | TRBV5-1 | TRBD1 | TGCGCCAGCAGCTCCGGGACAGACGGAAACACTGAAGCTTTCTTT | CASSSGTDGNTEAFF
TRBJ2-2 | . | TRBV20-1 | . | TGCAGTGCTAGAGAGGACACTTCCACCGGGGAGCTGTTTTTT | CSAREDTSTGELFF
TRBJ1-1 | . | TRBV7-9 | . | TGTGCCAGCAGCTTAGCAGTCGCCGCTGAAGCTTTCTTT | CASSLAVAAEAFF
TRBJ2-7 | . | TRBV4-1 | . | TGCGCCAGCAGCCAAGATAAGGGCTGGGTCGCCGAGCAGTACTTC | CASSQDKGWVAEQYF
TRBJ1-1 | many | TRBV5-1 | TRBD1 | TGCGCCAGCAGCAGGACAGGGGTGAACACTGAAGCTTTCTTT | CASSRTGVNTEAFF
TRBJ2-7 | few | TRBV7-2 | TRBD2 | TGTGCCAGCAGTAAGCGGGAGGGCTACGAGCAGTACTTC | CASSKREGYEQYF
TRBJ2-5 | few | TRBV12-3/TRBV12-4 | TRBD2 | TGTGCCAGCAGTTTGCGGCTAGCGGGAGGAGAGACCCAGTACTTC | CASSLRLAGGETQYF